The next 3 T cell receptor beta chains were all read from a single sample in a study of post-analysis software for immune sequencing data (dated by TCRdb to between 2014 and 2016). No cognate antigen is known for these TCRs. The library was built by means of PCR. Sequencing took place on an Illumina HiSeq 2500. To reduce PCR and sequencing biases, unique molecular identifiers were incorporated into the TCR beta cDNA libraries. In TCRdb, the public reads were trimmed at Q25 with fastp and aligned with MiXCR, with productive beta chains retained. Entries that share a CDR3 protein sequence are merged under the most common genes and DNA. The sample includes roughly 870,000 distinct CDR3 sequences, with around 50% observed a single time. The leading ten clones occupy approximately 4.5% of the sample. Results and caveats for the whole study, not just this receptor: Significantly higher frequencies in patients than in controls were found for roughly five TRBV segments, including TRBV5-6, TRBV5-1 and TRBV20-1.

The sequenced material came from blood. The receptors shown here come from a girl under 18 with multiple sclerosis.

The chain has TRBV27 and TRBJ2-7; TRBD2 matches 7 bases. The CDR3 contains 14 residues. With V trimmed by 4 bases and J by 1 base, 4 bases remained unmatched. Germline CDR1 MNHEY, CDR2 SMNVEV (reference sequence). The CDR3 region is CASSYRTSSYEQYF. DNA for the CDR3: TGTGCCAGCAGTTACCGGACTAGTTCCTACGAGCAGTACTTC.

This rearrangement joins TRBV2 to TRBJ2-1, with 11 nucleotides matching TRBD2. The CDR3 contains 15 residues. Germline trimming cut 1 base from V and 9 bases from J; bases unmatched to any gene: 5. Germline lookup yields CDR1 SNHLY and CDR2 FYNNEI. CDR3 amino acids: CASSEVSGRAFEQFF. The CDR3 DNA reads TGTGCCAGCAGTGAAGTTAGCGGGAGGGCGTTTGAGCAGTTCTTC. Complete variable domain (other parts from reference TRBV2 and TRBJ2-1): EPEVTQTPSHQVTQMGQEVILRCVPISNHLYFYWYRQILGQKVEFLVSFYNNEISEKSEIFDDQFSVERPDGSNFTLKIRSTKLEDSAMYFCASSEVSGRAFEQFFGPGTRLTVL.

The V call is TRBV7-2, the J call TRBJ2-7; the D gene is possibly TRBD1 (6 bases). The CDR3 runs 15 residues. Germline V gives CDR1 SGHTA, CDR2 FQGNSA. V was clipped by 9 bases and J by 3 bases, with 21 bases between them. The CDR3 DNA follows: TGTGCCAGTGAGGCCGGGACAAGGTTCAGCTACGAGCAGTACTTC. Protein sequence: CASEAGTRFSYEQYF.